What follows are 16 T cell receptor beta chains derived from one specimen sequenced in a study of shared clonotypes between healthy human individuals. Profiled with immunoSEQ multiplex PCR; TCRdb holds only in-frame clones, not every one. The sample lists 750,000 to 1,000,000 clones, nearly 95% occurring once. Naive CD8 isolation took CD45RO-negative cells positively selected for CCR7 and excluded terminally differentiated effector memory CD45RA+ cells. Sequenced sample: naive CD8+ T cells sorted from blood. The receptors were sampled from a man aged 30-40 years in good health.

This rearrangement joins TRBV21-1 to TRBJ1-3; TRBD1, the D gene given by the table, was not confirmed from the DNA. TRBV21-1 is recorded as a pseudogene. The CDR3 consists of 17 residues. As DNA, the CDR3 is TGTGCCAGCAGCACCCCAAACGGGACAGGGCCCGGAAACACCATATATTTT. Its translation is CASSTPNGTGPGNTIYF.

CDR3 region: CATRTYNEQFF. CDR3 DNA: TGTGCCACCCGTACCTACAATGAGCAGTTCTTC. The gene calls are TRBV2 and TRBJ2-1; D is ambiguous. The V end was cut by 10 bases, the J end by 2 bases, with 6 bases between. The CDR3 spans 11 residues. Germline CDR1 reads SNHLY; CDR2 reads FYNNEI. The full variable domain, in which reference TRBV2 and TRBJ2-1 provide the parts outside the CDR3, is EPEVTQTPSHQVTQMGQEVILRCVPISNHLYFYWYRQILGQKVEFLVSFYNNEISEKSEIFDDQFSVERPDGSNFTLKIRSTKLEDSAMYFCATRTYNEQFFGPGTRLTVL.

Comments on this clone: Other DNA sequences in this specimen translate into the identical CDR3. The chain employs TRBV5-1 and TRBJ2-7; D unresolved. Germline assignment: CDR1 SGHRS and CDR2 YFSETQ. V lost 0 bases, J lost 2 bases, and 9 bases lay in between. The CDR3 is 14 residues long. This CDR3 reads CASSLVGGAYEQYF. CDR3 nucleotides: TGCGCCAGCAGCTTGGTCGGCGGCGCCTACGAGCAGTACTTC. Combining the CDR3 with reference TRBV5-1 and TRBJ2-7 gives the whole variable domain KAGVTQTPRYLIKTRGQQVTLSCSPISGHRSVSWYQQTPGQGLQFLFEYFSETQRNKGNFPGRFSGRQFSNSRSEMNVSTLELGDSALYLCASSLVGGAYEQYFGPGTRLTVT.

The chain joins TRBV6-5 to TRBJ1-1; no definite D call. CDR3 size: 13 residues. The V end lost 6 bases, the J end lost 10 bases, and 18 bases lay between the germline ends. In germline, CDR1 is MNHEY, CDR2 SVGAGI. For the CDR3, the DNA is TGTGCCAGCAGAACTTGGAATGCGGAGGGAGCTTTCTTT. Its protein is CASRTWNAEGAFF.

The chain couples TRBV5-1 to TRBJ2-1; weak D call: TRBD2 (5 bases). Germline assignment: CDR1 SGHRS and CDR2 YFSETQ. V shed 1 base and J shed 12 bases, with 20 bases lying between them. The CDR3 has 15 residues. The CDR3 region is CASSLYGLSGFGQFF. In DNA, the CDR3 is TGCGCCAGCAGCTTGTATGGCTTGTCGGGGTTTGGGCAGTTCTTC.

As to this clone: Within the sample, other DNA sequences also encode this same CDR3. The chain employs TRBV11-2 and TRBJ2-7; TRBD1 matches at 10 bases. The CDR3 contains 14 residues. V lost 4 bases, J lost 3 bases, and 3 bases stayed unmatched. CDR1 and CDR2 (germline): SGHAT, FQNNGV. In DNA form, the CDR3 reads TGTGCCAGCAGCTGGACAGGGGGGGACTACGAGCAGTACTTC. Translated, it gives CASSWTGGDYEQYF. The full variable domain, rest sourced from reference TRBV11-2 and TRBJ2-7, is EAGVAQSPRYKIIEKRQSVAFWCNPISGHATLYWYQQILGQGPKLLIQFQNNGVVDDSQLPKDRFSAERLKGVDSTLKIQPAKLEDSAVYLCASSWTGGDYEQYFGPGTRLTVT.

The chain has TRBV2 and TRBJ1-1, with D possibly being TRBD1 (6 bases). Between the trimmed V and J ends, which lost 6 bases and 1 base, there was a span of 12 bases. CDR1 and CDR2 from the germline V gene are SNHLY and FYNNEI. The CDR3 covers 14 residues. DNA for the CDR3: TGTGCCAGCAGGAACTACAGGGCGAACACTGAAGCTTTCTTT. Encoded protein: CASRNYRANTEAFF.

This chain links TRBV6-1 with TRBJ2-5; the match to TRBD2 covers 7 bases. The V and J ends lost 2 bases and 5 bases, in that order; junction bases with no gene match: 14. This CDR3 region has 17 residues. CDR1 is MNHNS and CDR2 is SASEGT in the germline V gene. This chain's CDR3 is CASSEPGSWRGGETQYF. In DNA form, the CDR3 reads TGTGCCAGCAGTGAACCCGGTAGCTGGCGGGGAGGGGAGACCCAGTACTTC.

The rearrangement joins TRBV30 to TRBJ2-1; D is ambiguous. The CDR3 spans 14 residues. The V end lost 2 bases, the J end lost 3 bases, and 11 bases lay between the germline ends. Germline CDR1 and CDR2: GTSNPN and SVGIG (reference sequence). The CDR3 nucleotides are TGTGCCTGGAGTTCGTATGGCAACTACAATGAGCAGTTCTTC. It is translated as CAWSSYGNYNEQFF.

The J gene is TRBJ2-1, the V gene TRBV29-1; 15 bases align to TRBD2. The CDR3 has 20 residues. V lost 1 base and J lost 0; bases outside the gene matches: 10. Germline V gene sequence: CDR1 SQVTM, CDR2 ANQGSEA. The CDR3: CSVEGAGTSGRFSSYNEQFF. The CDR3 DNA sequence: TGCAGCGTTGAAGGGGCCGGGACTAGCGGGAGGTTCAGCTCCTACAATGAGCAGTTCTTC.

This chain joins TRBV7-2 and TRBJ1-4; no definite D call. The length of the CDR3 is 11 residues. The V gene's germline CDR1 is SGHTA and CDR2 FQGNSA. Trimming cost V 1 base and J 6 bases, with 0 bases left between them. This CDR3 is CASSLDEKLFF. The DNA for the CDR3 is TGTGCCAGCAGCTTAGATGAAAAACTGTTTTTT.

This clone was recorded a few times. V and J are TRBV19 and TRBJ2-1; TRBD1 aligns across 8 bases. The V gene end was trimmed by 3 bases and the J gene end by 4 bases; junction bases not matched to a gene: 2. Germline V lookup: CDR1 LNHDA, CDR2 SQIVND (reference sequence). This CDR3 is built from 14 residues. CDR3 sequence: CASSMRTGYNEQFF. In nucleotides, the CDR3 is TGTGCCAGTAGTATGCGGACAGGGTACAATGAGCAGTTCTTC.

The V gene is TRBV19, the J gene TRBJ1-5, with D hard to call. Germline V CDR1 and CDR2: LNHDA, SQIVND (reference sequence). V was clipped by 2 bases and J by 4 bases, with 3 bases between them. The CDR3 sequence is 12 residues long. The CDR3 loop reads CASSISNQPQHF. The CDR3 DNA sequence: TGTGCCAGTAGTATATCGAATCAGCCCCAGCATTTT.

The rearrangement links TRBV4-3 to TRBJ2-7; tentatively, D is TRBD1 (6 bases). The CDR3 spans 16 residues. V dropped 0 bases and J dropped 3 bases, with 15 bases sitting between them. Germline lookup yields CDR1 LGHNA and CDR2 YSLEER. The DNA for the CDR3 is TGCGCCAGCAGCCAAGATGGCGTCCAGGGGAACTACGAGCAGTACTTC. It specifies CASSQDGVQGNYEQYF.

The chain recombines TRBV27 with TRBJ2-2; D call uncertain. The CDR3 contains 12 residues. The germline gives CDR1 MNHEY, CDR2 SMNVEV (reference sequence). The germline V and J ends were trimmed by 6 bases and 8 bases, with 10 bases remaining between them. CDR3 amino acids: CASSLDAGELFF. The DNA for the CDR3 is TGTGCCAGCAGCCTCGACGCTGGGGAGCTGTTTTTT.

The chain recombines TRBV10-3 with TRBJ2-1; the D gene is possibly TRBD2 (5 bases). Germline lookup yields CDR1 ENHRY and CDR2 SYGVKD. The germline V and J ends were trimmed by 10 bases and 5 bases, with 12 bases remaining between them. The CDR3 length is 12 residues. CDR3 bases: TGTGCCACAAACGGGGAAAACAATGAGCAGTTCTTC. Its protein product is CATNGENNEQFF.